The present T cell receptor (beta chain) was sequenced within a study of blood T cell repertoires in COVID-19. As for the study in general: Acute-phase and convalescent COVID-19 samples originated in the United States, Italy and Spain.

Enrollment of patients from Seattle took place during active infection, with longitudinal follow-up. The V end lost 10 bases, the J end lost 1 base, and 13 bases lay between the germline ends. Germline assignment: CDR1 ENHRY and CDR2 SYGVKD. This CDR3 spans 13 amino acids. Per the study methods: From reference gene primer amplification, estimates of nucleated cell counts were derived. Repertoires were generated with immunoSEQ multiplex PCR, while TCRdb's copy carries only in-frame clones and drops some. V and J calls and clone size are given by that table; D and trimming were obtained from the DNA. The sample yields around 210,000 clones, about 82% seen once.

The sequencing input was peripheral blood. The origin of this receptor is a man aged 50 or older with COVID-19, enrolled during active disease. V usage is TRBV10-3 and J usage is TRBJ1-1; maybe TRBD1 (5 bases). CDR3 amino acids: CATRGHENTEAFF. The CDR3 region has the DNA TGTGCCACTAGGGGCCACGAGAACACTGAAGCTTTCTTT.